This T cell receptor beta chain was profiled in a study of blood T cell repertoires in COVID-19. The data were produced by immunoSEQ multiplex PCR, yet TCRdb's version contains in-frame clones alone and is incomplete. This sample carries roughly 250,000 clones, 75% to 95% of them seen once, and the ten largest clones take under 3%. The germline V gene has CDR1 SGHDT and CDR2 YYEEEE. CDR3 length equals 13 residues. Trimming left V 5 bases short and J 1 base short, with 6 bases between. The chain links TRBV5-6 to TRBJ2-2; no clear D gene. Sequencing input: peripheral blood. The sequence was collected from a person aged 18-35 years with COVID-19, enrolled during active disease. This CDR3 reads CASRNGNTGELFF. The CDR3 bases are TGTGCCAGCAGAAACGGGAACACCGGGGAGCTGTTTTTT.